One TCR beta chain is described in this entry. Its antigen is not known. Germline CDR1 and CDR2: MDHEN and SYDVKM. The trim removed 6 bases at V and 5 bases at J, leaving 6 bases unmatched. CDR3 length: 14 residues. Assay runs were performed at deep level. Each sorted subset replicate got 200 ng genomic DNA, 25,000 to 35,000 genomes. The repertoire was sequenced with immunoSEQ multiplex PCR; TCRdb's copy has only in-frame clones and lacks some. Of over 2 million clones listed, 85% to 95% were seen once; the top ten hold 0.13%. These data belong to a study of shared clonotypes between healthy human individuals. Study outcomes and limitations: Rarefaction gave evidence that sorted-subset sequencing remained incomplete despite large depth.

Sequenced material: naive CD4+ T cells sorted from blood. Subset given: CD45RA+ positively selected. The origin of this receptor is a man aged 18 to 29 in good health. The V and J genes are TRBV28 and TRBJ2-3, with TRBD2 matching over 9 bases. In DNA, the CDR3 is TGTGCCAGCAGGCCGGGACTAGCACAAGATACGCAGTATTTT. Its translation is CASRPGLAQDTQYF.